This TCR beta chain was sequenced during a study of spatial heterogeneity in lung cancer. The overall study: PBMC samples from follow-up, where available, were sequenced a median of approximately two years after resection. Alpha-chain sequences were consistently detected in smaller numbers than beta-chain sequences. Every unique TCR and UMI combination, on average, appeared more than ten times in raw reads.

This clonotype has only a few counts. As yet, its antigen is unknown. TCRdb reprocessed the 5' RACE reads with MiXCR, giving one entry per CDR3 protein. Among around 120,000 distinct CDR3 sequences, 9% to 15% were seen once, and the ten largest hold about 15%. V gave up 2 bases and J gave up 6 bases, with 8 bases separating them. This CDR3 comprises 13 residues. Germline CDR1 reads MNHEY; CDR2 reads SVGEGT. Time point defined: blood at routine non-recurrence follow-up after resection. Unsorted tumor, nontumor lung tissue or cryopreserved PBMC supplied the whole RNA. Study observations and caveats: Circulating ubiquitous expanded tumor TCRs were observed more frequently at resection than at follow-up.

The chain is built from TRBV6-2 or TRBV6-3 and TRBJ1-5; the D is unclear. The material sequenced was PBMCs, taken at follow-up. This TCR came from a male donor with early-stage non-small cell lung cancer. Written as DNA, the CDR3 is TGTGCCAGCAGTTACGCGCCTTTTCAGCCCCAGCATTTT. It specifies CASSYAPFQPQHF.